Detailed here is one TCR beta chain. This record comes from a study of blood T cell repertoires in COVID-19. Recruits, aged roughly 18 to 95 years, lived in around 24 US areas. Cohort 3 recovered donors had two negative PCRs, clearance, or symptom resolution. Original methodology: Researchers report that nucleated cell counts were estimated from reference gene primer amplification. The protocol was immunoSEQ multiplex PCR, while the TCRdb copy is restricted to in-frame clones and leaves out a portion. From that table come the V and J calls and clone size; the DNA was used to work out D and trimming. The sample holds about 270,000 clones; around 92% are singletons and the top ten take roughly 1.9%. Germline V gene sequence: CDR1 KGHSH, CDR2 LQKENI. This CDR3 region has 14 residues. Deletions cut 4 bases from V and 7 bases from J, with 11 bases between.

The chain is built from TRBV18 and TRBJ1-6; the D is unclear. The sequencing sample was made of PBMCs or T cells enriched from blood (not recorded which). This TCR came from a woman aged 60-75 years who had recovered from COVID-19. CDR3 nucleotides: TGTGCCAGCTCACTTCCGACTCAGAATTCACCCCTCCACTTT. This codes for CASSLPTQNSPLHF.